This T cell receptor (beta chain) was captured in a study of T cell repertoires in aging, cancer and after chemotherapy. Rearranged V-D-J TRB sequences were amplified with a mixed TRB-A/B primer pool. TCRdb used MiXCR to reprocess the multiplex PCR reads, holding one entry per CDR3 protein. The repertoire includes 5,000 to 6,500 distinct CDR3 sequences, over 30% of them detected once, and approximately 51% sits in the top ten. Points on this clonotype: Its antigen remains unidentified.

Broader study findings: Untreated cancer patients had significantly lower blood TCR diversity than age-matched healthy donors. Healthy donors lost TCR diversity with age mainly through richness, cancer patients through richness and evenness.

Germline CDR1 reads DFQATT; CDR2 reads SNEGSKA (reference sequence). The CDR3 length is 13 residues. V shed 3 bases and J shed 8 bases, with 14 bases lying between them. The template was genomic DNA from peripheral blood, not RNA. The source of this sequence is a human donor with a blood cancer. V gene TRBV20-1 combines with J gene TRBJ2-1; no clear D. The sequencing sample was made of blood. CDR3 loop: CSASVARGHEQFF. The CDR3 DNA reads as TGCAGTGCTAGTGTGGCTAGAGGCCATGAGCAGTTCTTC.